These 21 T cell receptor beta chains were sequenced from one sample in a study of T-cell memory formation after mild COVID-19. MiXCR, run by TCRdb on the 5' RACE reads, gives a single entry per CDR3 protein. The sample shows 300,000 to 400,000 distinct CDR3 sequences, approximately 13% of them seen only once. Specimen: PBMCs or a T cell subset sorted from them (not recorded which). The receptors here all came from a man aged 18 to 30 who had mild COVID-19 (a few samples of this study predate the infection). Cell type and time point are not known.

This clonotype has only a few counts. The chain couples TRBV20-1 to TRBJ2-1; 8 bases align to TRBD2. Germline V CDR1 and CDR2: DFQATT, SNEGSKA (reference sequence). With 6 bases clipped from V and 8 bases from J, the junction kept 6 bases outside the gene matches. This CDR3 is 12 amino acids long. The CDR3 is CSAPGGLDEQFF. The CDR3 region has the DNA TGCAGTGCACCGGGGGGGTTGGATGAGCAGTTCTTC.

The chain joins TRBV12-3 or TRBV12-4 to TRBJ2-2; D assignment may be TRBD1 or TRBD2 (5 bases each). The CDR3 loop spans 15 amino acids. The ends were cut back, 8 bases at V and 5 bases at J, with 18 bases in the middle. The CDR3 nucleotides read TGTGCCAGCGCTACGAGGGGCTGGGGAACCGGGGAGCTGTTTTTT. Residues: CASATRGWGTGELFF.

The chain uses TRBV15 and TRBJ1-2, with 11 positions matching TRBD1. J lost 6 bases, V lost 1 base, and 10 bases had no gene match. CDR1 and CDR2 (germline): LNHNV, YYDKDF (reference sequence). This CDR3 has 17 amino acids. The DNA for the CDR3 is TGTGCCACCAGCAGAGGCAGGGACAGGGGGACCCGTGATGGCTACACCTTC. Amino acid sequence: CATSRGRDRGTRDGYTF.

The CDR3 reads CASSHQDLHTQYF. For the CDR3, the DNA is TGCGCCAGCAGCCACCAGGACTTACATACGCAGTATTTT. The chain joins TRBV4-3 to TRBJ2-3, with a tentative D call TRBD2 (5 bases). The V and J ends lost 3 bases and 7 bases respectively, with 11 bases between them. The CDR3 length is 13 residues. Germline V gives CDR1 LGHNA, CDR2 YSLEER.

To note about this clonotype: A read error is possible here, since a much larger clone lies one base away. This sequence joins TRBV6-5 and TRBJ1-1; D remains unclear. Trimming shortened V by 2 bases and J by 1 base, and 5 bases separated the two germline ends. There are 13 residues in the CDR3. Germline loops: CDR1 MNHEY, CDR2 SVGAGI. DNA for the CDR3: TGTGCCAGCAGTTACAGGAGGAACACTGAAGCTTTCTTT. It yields the protein CASSYRRNTEAFF.

In its sample, this clonotype was seen a few times. The rearrangement joins TRBV4-3 to TRBJ1-2, with D unresolved. CDR3 size: 13 residues. Germline lookup yields CDR1 LGHNA and CDR2 YSLEER. Trimming took 4 bases from V and 1 from J, leaving 7 bases between them. CDR3 region: CASSRHRNYGYTF. The CDR3 nucleotides are TGCGCCAGCAGCCGGCACCGTAACTATGGCTACACCTTC.

This clonotype was seen only a few times. The genes are TRBV6-6 and TRBJ2-1; 7 nucleotides line up with TRBD2. CDR1 is MNHNY, CDR2 SVGAGI, per germline (reference sequence). CDR3 length: 16 amino acids. Trimming cost V 5 bases and J 0 bases; bases outside gene matches: 7. CDR3: CASSEQLASSYNEQFF. The CDR3 DNA reads TGTGCCAGCAGTGAACAACTAGCGAGCTCCTACAATGAGCAGTTCTTC.

This clonotype occurred many times. V usage is TRBV5-1 and J usage is TRBJ1-1; no clear D gene. V lost 5 bases and J 1 base, leaving 15 bases between the germline ends. This CDR3 has 15 residues. Germline V gives CDR1 SGHRS, CDR2 YFSETQ. CDR3 in DNA: TGCGCCAGCAGTTGGTCAGCAGGAGAGAACACTGAAGCTTTCTTT. Amino acids: CASSWSAGENTEAFF.

The sample holds a few counts of this clonotype. Here the CDR3 reads CSVITPRMETQYF. The CDR3 bases are TGCAGCGTTATTACTCCCAGGATGGAGACCCAGTACTTC. The V gene is TRBV29-1, the J gene TRBJ2-5; D is unresolved. CDR1 and CDR2 from the germline V gene are SQVTM and ANQGSEA. The CDR3 length is 13 residues. Trimming took off 5 bases at V and 5 bases at J, with 15 bases between the two ends.

The table lists this clonotype with a few counts. This rearrangement joins TRBV20-1 to TRBJ1-1; a weak D match, TRBD1 (5 bases). Trimming pared 3 bases from V and 7 bases from J, leaving 18 bases between. This CDR3 has 14 residues. Looked up from germline, CDR1 is DFQATT and CDR2 is SNEGSKA (reference sequence). CDR3 protein: CSASEGKALDEAFF. The CDR3 DNA reads TGCAGTGCTAGTGAGGGGAAGGCTCTGGATGAAGCTTTCTTT.

The V gene is TRBV20-1, the J gene TRBJ2-6; D gene ambiguous. The CDR3 contains 12 residues. Germline CDR1 reads DFQATT; CDR2 reads SNEGSKA (reference sequence). V gave up 1 base and J gave up 3 bases, with 1 base separating them. The CDR3 DNA is TGCAGTGCTAGAGTTGGGGCCAACGTCCTGACTTTC. Translated, it gives CSARVGANVLTF.

This clonotype was counted ten times or more. This chain joins TRBV10-3 and TRBJ1-2; D gene uncertain. Trimming left V 10 bases short and J 4 bases short, with 16 bases between. Germline CDR1 reads ENHRY; CDR2 reads SYGVKD. The CDR3 spans 13 residues. Here the CDR3 DNA reads TGTGCCACCGGGCCGAAAGGAGTCTATGGCTACACCTTC. Translation gives CATGPKGVYGYTF.

This clonotype showed up many times. The chain combines TRBV10-3 with TRBJ2-5, with unresolved D. The CDR3 runs to 14 residues. CDR1 is ENHRY, CDR2 SYGVKD, per germline. The V and J ends lost 0 bases and 4 bases respectively, with 9 bases between them. The CDR3 reads CAISESAAGETQYF. The CDR3 nucleotides are TGTGCCATCAGTGAGTCGGCAGCTGGAGAGACCCAGTACTTC.

The chain links TRBV7-9 to TRBJ2-7, with D possibly TRBD1 on 6 matching bases. This CDR3 comprises 16 residues. Germline V gives CDR1 SEHNR, CDR2 FQNEAQ (reference sequence). Deletions cut 4 bases from V and 7 bases from J, with 23 bases between. The DNA for the CDR3 is TGTGCCAGCAGCTCCCTCACCGCGACAGGCCGTGGGGAGCAGTACTTC. Amino acids: CASSSLTATGRGEQYF.

At least ten counts were recorded for this clonotype. V usage is TRBV7-9 and J usage is TRBJ2-7, with TRBD1 matching 10 bases. The CDR3 runs to 17 residues. The V gene's germline CDR1 is SEHNR and CDR2 FQNEAQ (reference sequence). After removal of 0 bases from V and 6 bases from J, the junction contained 11 bases not matched to a gene. The CDR3 bases are TGTGCCAGCAGCTTAGCGCCAGGGACAGGGGTTAGAGGCGAGCAGTACGTC. Translated, it gives CASSLAPGTGVRGEQYV.

The rearrangement joins TRBV7-9 to TRBJ1-5; 10 bases are a match to TRBD1. The CDR3 has 15 amino acids. Germline V gene lookup returns CDR1 SEHNR and CDR2 FQNEAQ (reference sequence). V shed 5 bases and J 8 bases; nucleotides not matched to a gene: 9. The CDR3 DNA sequence: TGTGCCAGCAGCGAGGCCCGGACAGGGGGGAAGCCCCAGCATTTT. Translated, it gives CASSEARTGGKPQHF.

The chain combines TRBV7-9 with TRBJ2-5; 7 positions agree with TRBD1. The CDR3 is 15 residues long. After removal of 5 bases from V and 2 bases from J, the junction contained 8 bases not matched to a gene. Germline CDR1 SEHNR, CDR2 FQNEAQ (reference sequence). The CDR3 region is CASSPRGQAQETQYF. The CDR3 DNA reads TGTGCCAGCAGCCCCCGAGGACAGGCGCAAGAGACCCAGTACTTC.

This clonotype was detected a few times. The chain has TRBV25-1 and TRBJ2-3; tentatively, D is TRBD1 or TRBD2 (5 bases each). The V and J ends lost 5 bases and 6 bases respectively, with 15 bases between them. In germline, CDR1 is MGHDK, CDR2 SYGVNS. CDR3 length: 14 amino acids. The CDR3: CASSFPGSQDTQYF. The CDR3 DNA reads TGTGCCAGCAGTTTTCCAGGGAGTCAGGATACGCAGTATTTT. Variable domain in full (rest from reference TRBV25-1 and TRBJ2-3): EADIYQTPRYLVIGTGKKITLECSQTMGHDKMYWYQQDPGMELHLIHYSYGVNSTEKGDLSSESTVSRIRTEHFPLTLESARPSHTSQYLCASSFPGSQDTQYFGPGTRLTVL.

This clonotype was detected only a few times. The CDR3, as DNA: TGTGCCAGCAGCTTGGGTCGGGCAGCCCTCACAGATACGCAGTATTTT. The encoded protein is CASSLGRAALTDTQYF. The V gene is TRBV5-6, the J gene TRBJ2-3, with D uncertain. The germline V and J ends were trimmed by 0 bases and 2 bases, with 13 bases remaining between them. Germline V CDR1 and CDR2: SGHDT, YYEEEE. CDR3 length equals 16 residues.

CDR3 DNA: TGCGCCAGCAGCTTGGAGGGACAGGATGGCTACACCTTC. As protein: CASSLEGQDGYTF. The V and J genes are TRBV5-1 and TRBJ1-2; the match to TRBD1 covers 8 bases. CDR1 is SGHRS, CDR2 YFSETQ, per germline. This CDR3 is built from 13 residues. The junction had 1 base not matched to a gene; V was cut back by 0 bases and J by 6 bases.

This clonotype was picked up a small number of times. The rearrangement links TRBV4-2 to TRBJ1-3, with D uncertain. CDR3 length: 14 residues. Germline V CDR1 and CDR2: LGHNA, YNFKEQ. V was pared by 4 bases and J by 4 bases, with 11 bases between. The CDR3 nucleotides are TGTGCCAGCAGCCCAACGGAGGCGGGAAACACCATATATTTT. This codes for CASSPTEAGNTIYF.